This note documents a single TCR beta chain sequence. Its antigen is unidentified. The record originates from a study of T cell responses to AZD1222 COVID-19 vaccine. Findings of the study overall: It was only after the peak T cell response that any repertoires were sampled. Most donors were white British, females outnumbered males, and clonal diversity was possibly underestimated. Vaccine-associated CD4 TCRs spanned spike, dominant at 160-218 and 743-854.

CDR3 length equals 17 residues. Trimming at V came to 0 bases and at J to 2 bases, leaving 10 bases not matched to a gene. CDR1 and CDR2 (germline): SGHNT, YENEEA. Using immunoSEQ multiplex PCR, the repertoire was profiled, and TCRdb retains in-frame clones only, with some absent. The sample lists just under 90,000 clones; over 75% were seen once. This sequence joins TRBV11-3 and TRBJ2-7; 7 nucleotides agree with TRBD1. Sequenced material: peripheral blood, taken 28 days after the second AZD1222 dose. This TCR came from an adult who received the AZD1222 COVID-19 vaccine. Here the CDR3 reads CASSLDPPGQSAYEQYF. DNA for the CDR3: TGTGCCAGCAGCTTAGATCCTCCGGGACAGAGTGCCTACGAGCAGTACTTC.